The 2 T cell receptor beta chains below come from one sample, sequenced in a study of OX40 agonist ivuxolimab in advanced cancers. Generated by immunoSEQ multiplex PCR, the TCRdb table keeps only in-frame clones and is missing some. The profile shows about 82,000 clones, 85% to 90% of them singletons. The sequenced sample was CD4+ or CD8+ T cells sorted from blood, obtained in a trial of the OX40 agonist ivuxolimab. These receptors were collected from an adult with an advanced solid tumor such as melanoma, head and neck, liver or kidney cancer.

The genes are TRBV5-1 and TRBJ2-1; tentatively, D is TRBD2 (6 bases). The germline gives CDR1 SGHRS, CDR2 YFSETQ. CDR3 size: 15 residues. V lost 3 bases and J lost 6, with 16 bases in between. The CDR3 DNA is TGCGCCAGCAGCTCGGGTCGCGGGGCCCTCAATGAGCAGTTCTTC. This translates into CASSSGRGALNEQFF. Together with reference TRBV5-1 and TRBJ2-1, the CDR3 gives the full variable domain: KAGVTQTPRYLIKTRGQQVTLSCSPISGHRSVSWYQQTPGQGLQFLFEYFSETQRNKGNFPGRFSGRQFSNSRSEMNVSTLELGDSALYLCASSSGRGALNEQFFGPGTRLTVL.

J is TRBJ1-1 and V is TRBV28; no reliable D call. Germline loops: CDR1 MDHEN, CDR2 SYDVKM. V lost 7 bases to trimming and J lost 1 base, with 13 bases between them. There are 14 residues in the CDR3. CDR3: CASTETGRNTEAFF. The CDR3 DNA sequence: TGTGCCAGCACTGAGACGGGGAGGAACACTGAAGCTTTCTTT.